This T cell receptor (beta chain) derives from a study of response to subunit inactivated influenza vaccine. A single record per CDR3 protein comes from TCRdb applying MiXCR to the RT-PCR reads. The sample lists around 480,000 distinct CDR3 sequences, approximately 15% occurring once. Turning to this clonotype: Its cognate antigen is unknown.

Findings and caveats of the study: That few new T cells are recruited by each seasonal influenza vaccination was the authors' suggestion.

The length of the CDR3 is 14 residues. The germline V and J ends were trimmed by 0 bases and 2 bases, with 9 bases remaining between them. Looked up from germline, CDR1 is DFQATT and CDR2 is SNEGSKA (reference sequence). This TCR came from a man aged 50-75 years who received an inactivated influenza vaccine. The chain carries TRBV20-1 and TRBJ2-3; tentatively, D is TRBD2 (6 bases). This specimen was CD4+ T cells sorted from PBMCs, taken around 2 years after vaccination. The CDR3 DNA sequence: TGCAGTGCTAGAGAGACTAGAGTCACAGATACGCAGTATTTT. Translating gives CSARETRVTDTQYF.